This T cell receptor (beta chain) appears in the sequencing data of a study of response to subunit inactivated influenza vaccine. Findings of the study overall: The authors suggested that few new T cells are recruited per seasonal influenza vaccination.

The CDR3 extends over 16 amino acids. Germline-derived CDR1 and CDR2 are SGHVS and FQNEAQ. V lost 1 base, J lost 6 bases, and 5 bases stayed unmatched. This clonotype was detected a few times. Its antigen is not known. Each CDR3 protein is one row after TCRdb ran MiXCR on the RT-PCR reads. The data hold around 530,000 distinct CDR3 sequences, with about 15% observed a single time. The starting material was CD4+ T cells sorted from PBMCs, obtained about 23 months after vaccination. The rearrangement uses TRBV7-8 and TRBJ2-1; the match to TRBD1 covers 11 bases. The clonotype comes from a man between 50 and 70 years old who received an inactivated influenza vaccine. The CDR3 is CASSLVPGTGGNEQFF. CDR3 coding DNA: TGTGCCAGCAGCTTAGTTCCGGGGACAGGGGGCAATGAGCAGTTCTTC.